The rows below give T cell receptor beta chains drawn from one sample of a study of blood T cell repertoires in COVID-19. Produced via immunoSEQ multiplex PCR; TCRdb's table is partial and in-frame only. The sample gives around 82,000 clones, about 88% of which show up once; 10% to 15% is in the top ten. The sample comprised peripheral blood. These receptor sequences come from a man between 65 and 85 years old with active or convalescent COVID-19. Each CDR3 is given with its conserved first and last residue. D genes are given only for firm matches. Size is omitted from some rows. Given values are once, few, many or a class for expanded clones.

v_gene: TRBV6-2/TRBV6-3; d_gene: -; j_gene: TRBJ2-7; abundance: -; CDR3aa: CASSLTRQGNAYEQYF; CDR3nt: TGTGCCAGCAGTCTTACACGGCAGGGAAACGCCTACGAGCAGTACTTC
v_gene: TRBV6-2/TRBV6-3; d_gene: TRBD1; j_gene: TRBJ2-1; abundance: -; CDR3aa: CASSYWVQQGALYNEQFF; CDR3nt: TGTGCCAGCAGTTACTGGGTTCAGCAGGGGGCCTTATACAATGAGCAGTTCTTC
v_gene: TRBV5-5; d_gene: -; j_gene: TRBJ2-7; abundance: few; CDR3aa: CASRLVPSSYEQYF; CDR3nt: TGTGCCAGCAGATTGGTCCCGAGCTCCTACGAGCAGTACTTC
v_gene: TRBV10-3; d_gene: -; j_gene: TRBJ1-1; abundance: -; CDR3aa: CAIGGTTDTEAFF; CDR3nt: TGTGCCATCGGAGGGACCACCGACACTGAAGCTTTCTTT
v_gene: TRBV2; d_gene: TRBD1; j_gene: TRBJ1-3; abundance: -; CDR3aa: CASNKQGTLSGNTIYF; CDR3nt: TGTGCCAGCAATAAACAGGGGACCCTCTCTGGAAACACCATATATTTT
v_gene: TRBV19; d_gene: -; j_gene: TRBJ2-1; abundance: -; CDR3aa: CASSGTLYLDQFF; CDR3nt: TGTGCCAGCTCCGGGACACTCTATCTAGACCAGTTCTTC
v_gene: TRBV9; d_gene: -; j_gene: TRBJ1-3; abundance: -; CDR3aa: CASSARGTSGNTIYF; CDR3nt: TGTGCCAGCAGTGCCAGGGGCACCTCTGGAAACACCATATATTTT
v_gene: TRBV7-6; d_gene: TRBD1; j_gene: TRBJ1-2; abundance: -; CDR3aa: CASSLLGQDNYGYTF; CDR3nt: TGTGCCAGCAGCTTACTGGGACAGGACAACTATGGCTACACCTTC
v_gene: TRBV27; d_gene: -; j_gene: TRBJ2-2; abundance: -; CDR3aa: CASSFYSDGELFF; CDR3nt: TGTGCCAGCAGTTTTTACTCTGACGGGGAGCTGTTTTTT
v_gene: TRBV10-1; d_gene: TRBD1; j_gene: TRBJ2-7; abundance: -; CDR3aa: CASSDVIRGSEQYF; CDR3nt: TGCGCCAGCAGTGACGTTATCAGGGGGTCCGAGCAGTACTTC
v_gene: TRBV6-2/TRBV6-3; d_gene: -; j_gene: TRBJ1-2; abundance: -; CDR3aa: CASSVASGPANYGYTF; CDR3nt: TGTGCCAGCAGCGTGGCCTCAGGGCCCGCGAACTATGGCTACACCTTC
v_gene: TRBV2; d_gene: TRBD2; j_gene: TRBJ2-7; abundance: once; CDR3aa: CASSERGGISYEQYF; CDR3nt: TGTGCCAGCAGTGAACGGGGGGGTATCTCCTACGAGCAGTACTTC
v_gene: TRBV18; d_gene: TRBD1; j_gene: TRBJ1-3; abundance: -; CDR3aa: CASSPLQGLSGNTIYF; CDR3nt: TGTGCCAGCTCACCTTTACAGGGGCTGTCTGGAAACACCATATATTTT
v_gene: TRBV21-1; d_gene: -; j_gene: TRBJ1-6; abundance: once; CDR3aa: CASSSGGGFFESPLHF; CDR3nt: TGTGCCAGCAGCTCTGGCGGGGGATTTTTTGAATCACCCCTCCACTTT
v_gene: TRBV6-1; d_gene: TRBD1; j_gene: TRBJ1-2; abundance: once; CDR3aa: CASSESSRGQWGYTF; CDR3nt: TGTGCCAGCAGTGAGTCGAGCAGGGGGCAGTGGGGCTACACCTTC
v_gene: TRBV30; d_gene: -; j_gene: TRBJ1-1; abundance: -; CDR3aa: CAWRPTGYTEAFF; CDR3nt: TGTGCCTGGAGACCCACAGGGTACACTGAAGCTTTCTTT
v_gene: TRBV4-3; d_gene: TRBD2; j_gene: TRBJ2-7; abundance: -; CDR3aa: CASSQDGIASGSYEQYF; CDR3nt: TGCGCCAGCAGCCAAGATGGAATAGCTAGCGGCTCCTACGAGCAGTACTTC
v_gene: TRBV23-1; d_gene: -; j_gene: TRBJ1-5; abundance: -; CDR3aa: CASSPPRQAGVRSSNQPQHF; CDR3nt: TGCGCCAGCAGTCCCCCCCGGCAGGCAGGGGTAAGGTCAAGCAATCAGCCCCAGCATTTT
v_gene: TRBV28; d_gene: TRBD1; j_gene: TRBJ1-2; abundance: -; CDR3aa: CASSPGTGGFYGYTF; CDR3nt: TGTGCCAGCAGTCCTGGGACAGGGGGCTTTTATGGCTACACCTTC
v_gene: TRBV24-1; d_gene: TRBD1; j_gene: TRBJ1-5; abundance: -; CDR3aa: CATGQGPGNQPQHF; CDR3nt: TGTGCCACCGGACAGGGGCCCGGAAATCAGCCCCAGCATTTT
v_gene: TRBV3-1/TRBV3-2; d_gene: -; j_gene: TRBJ1-2; abundance: once; CDR3aa: CASSLASGSRGYTF; CDR3nt: TGTGCCAGCAGCCTCGCATCGGGATCGCGGGGCTACACCTTC
v_gene: TRBV18; d_gene: TRBD1; j_gene: TRBJ1-6; abundance: few; CDR3aa: CASSRDRSGSPLHF; CDR3nt: TGTGCCAGCTCACGGGACAGGTCCGGTTCACCCCTCCACTTT
v_gene: TRBV3-1/TRBV3-2; d_gene: -; j_gene: TRBJ1-5; abundance: -; CDR3aa: CASSQDTASNQPQHF; CDR3nt: TGTGCCAGCAGCCAAGATACAGCTAGCAATCAGCCCCAGCATTTT
v_gene: TRBV19; d_gene: TRBD2; j_gene: TRBJ2-1; abundance: -; CDR3aa: CASSIPGTSGMAEQFF; CDR3nt: TGTGCCAGTAGTATCCCCGGGACTAGCGGGATGGCGGAGCAGTTCTTC
v_gene: TRBV5-1; d_gene: TRBD1; j_gene: TRBJ2-1; abundance: once; CDR3aa: CASSRIPGQGAGEQFF; CDR3nt: TGCGCCAGCAGCCGAATACCGGGACAGGGGGCGGGTGAGCAGTTCTTC
v_gene: TRBV7-9; d_gene: -; j_gene: TRBJ2-1; abundance: -; CDR3aa: CASSSNNEQFF; CDR3nt: TGTGCCAGCAGCTCTAACAATGAGCAGTTCTTC
v_gene: TRBV19; d_gene: TRBD2; j_gene: TRBJ2-1; abundance: -; CDR3aa: CASSPTTSGGLYNEQFF; CDR3nt: TGTGCCAGTAGTCCCACGACTAGCGGGGGCCTCTACAATGAGCAGTTCTTC
v_gene: TRBV12-3/TRBV12-4; d_gene: TRBD1; j_gene: TRBJ1-4; abundance: -; CDR3aa: CASSSNRGGKLFF; CDR3nt: TGTGCCAGCAGTTCTAACAGGGGAGGAAAACTGTTTTTT
v_gene: TRBV28; d_gene: -; j_gene: TRBJ1-2; abundance: -; CDR3aa: CASSLGLAYGYTF; CDR3nt: TGTGCCAGCAGTTTAGGGCTCGCCTATGGCTACACCTTC
v_gene: TRBV5-6; d_gene: -; j_gene: TRBJ2-5; abundance: -; CDR3aa: CASSAGRQETQYF; CDR3nt: TGTGCCAGCAGCGCCGGCAGGCAAGAGACCCAGTACTTC
v_gene: TRBV28; d_gene: TRBD1; j_gene: TRBJ1-2; abundance: -; CDR3aa: CASSLTGDGYTF; CDR3nt: TGTGCCAGCAGTCTCACAGGGGATGGCTACACCTTC
v_gene: TRBV5-4; d_gene: TRBD1; j_gene: TRBJ1-6; abundance: -; CDR3aa: CASSKGTDANNSPLHF; CDR3nt: TGTGCCAGCAGCAAAGGGACAGACGCAAATAATTCACCCCTCCACTTT
v_gene: TRBV24-1; d_gene: -; j_gene: TRBJ2-5; abundance: -; CDR3aa: CATSRAGAVETQYF; CDR3nt: TGTGCCACCAGTCGGGCGGGGGCTGTAGAGACCCAGTACTTC
v_gene: TRBV30; d_gene: -; j_gene: TRBJ2-7; abundance: -; CDR3aa: CAWSVSSYEQYF; CDR3nt: TGTGCCTGGAGTGTATCGTCCTACGAGCAGTACTTC
v_gene: TRBV6-5; d_gene: TRBD2; j_gene: TRBJ2-1; abundance: -; CDR3aa: CATWTSGGNEQFF; CDR3nt: TGTGCCACTTGGACTAGCGGGGGAAATGAGCAGTTCTTC
v_gene: TRBV5-5; d_gene: -; j_gene: TRBJ1-1; abundance: -; CDR3aa: CASSLVGAEFEAFF; CDR3nt: TGTGCCAGCAGCTTAGTAGGGGCGGAGTTTGAAGCTTTCTTT
v_gene: TRBV18; d_gene: -; j_gene: TRBJ1-1; abundance: -; CDR3aa: CASSRESDTEAFF; CDR3nt: TGTGCCAGCTCACGAGAGAGTGACACTGAAGCTTTCTTT
v_gene: TRBV14; d_gene: -; j_gene: TRBJ1-3; abundance: -; CDR3aa: CASSQGGGRGQHTIYF; CDR3nt: TGTGCCAGCAGCCAAGGGGGAGGGCGAGGACAACACACCATATATTTT
v_gene: TRBV2; d_gene: -; j_gene: TRBJ2-7; abundance: -; CDR3aa: CASSEEGSYEQYF; CDR3nt: TGTGCCAGCAGTGAAGAGGGGTCCTACGAGCAGTACTTC
v_gene: TRBV6-6; d_gene: TRBD1; j_gene: TRBJ2-2; abundance: -; CDR3aa: CASRTGRTGELFF; CDR3nt: TGTGCCAGCCGGACAGGGCGGACCGGGGAGCTGTTTTTT
v_gene: TRBV24-1; d_gene: -; j_gene: TRBJ2-2; abundance: -; CDR3aa: CATSGLITGELFF; CDR3nt: TGTGCCACCAGTGGTCTAATCACCGGGGAGCTGTTTTTT
v_gene: TRBV12-3/TRBV12-4; d_gene: TRBD1; j_gene: TRBJ1-2; abundance: -; CDR3aa: CASSPWTGNGYTF; CDR3nt: TGTGCCAGCAGTCCCTGGACAGGGAATGGCTACACCTTC
v_gene: TRBV19; d_gene: TRBD1; j_gene: TRBJ2-3; abundance: once; CDR3aa: CASSRRDRGFVADTQYF; CDR3nt: TGTGCCAGTAGTAGGAGGGACAGGGGGTTTGTTGCAGATACGCAGTATTTT
v_gene: TRBV6-2/TRBV6-3; d_gene: -; j_gene: TRBJ2-7; abundance: -; CDR3aa: CASSALSEQYF; CDR3nt: TGTGCCAGCAGTGCTTTGAGCGAGCAGTACTTC
v_gene: TRBV28; d_gene: TRBD1; j_gene: TRBJ1-1; abundance: -; CDR3aa: CASSKGTVPLRSEAFF; CDR3nt: TGTGCCAGCAGCAAGGGGACAGTTCCCTTGCGTTCTGAAGCTTTCTTT
v_gene: TRBV7-2; d_gene: -; j_gene: TRBJ1-3; abundance: -; CDR3aa: CASSLFAQGSAGNTIYF; CDR3nt: TGTGCCAGCAGCTTATTTGCGCAGGGGAGTGCTGGAAACACCATATATTTT
v_gene: TRBV7-3; d_gene: -; j_gene: TRBJ2-7; abundance: -; CDR3aa: CASSLAGDYEQYF; CDR3nt: TGTGCCAGCAGCCTCGCAGGGGACTACGAGCAGTACTTC
v_gene: TRBV6-2/TRBV6-3; d_gene: TRBD1; j_gene: TRBJ2-1; abundance: -; CDR3aa: CASSYRTGRTYNEQFF; CDR3nt: TGTGCCAGCAGTTACCGGACAGGGCGGACCTACAATGAGCAGTTCTTC